This T cell receptor beta chain is from a study of regulatory T cells in long-lasting Graves disease. Study-level findings and limits: Whereas new patients shared 966 public clonotypes, persistent patients shared more, at some 2,700.

V was trimmed by 5 bases and J by 3 bases, leaving 1 base between them. This CDR3 contains 11 residues. Looked up from germline, CDR1 is LGHDT and CDR2 is YNNKEL (reference sequence). As to time point: newly diagnosed GD, antithyroid drugs for less than 3 months. With RNA extracted from PBMCs as input, the TCR library was made. Criteria from the American Thyroid Association guidelines were applied to diagnose Graves' disease. CDR3-region Arm-PCR and iRepertoire HTBI primers produced the TCR beta libraries. TCRdb re-called the multiplex PCR reads through MiXCR, storing one row per CDR3 protein. The sample shows a few hundred thousand distinct CDR3 sequences, around 15% of them seen only once. This clonotype has a count of ten or more. Its antigen is not identified. The data were also submitted as part of a second study, on T cells in Graves' hyperthyroidism and ophthalmopathy. From that paper: HTBI primers were used for first-round RT-PCR of the TCR CDR3. Stable hyperthyroidism was told apart from ophthalmopathy by a model built on 13 V-J features.

The chain employs TRBV3-1 and TRBJ2-2, with no clear D. This specimen was peripheral blood mononuclear cells (PBMCs), taken at new diagnosis, from a patient treated with antithyroid drugs. The receptor comes from a woman in her late teens or twenties with Graves disease. Here the CDR3 DNA reads TGTGCCAGCAGCGACACCGGGGAGCTGTTTTTT. It codes for CASSDTGELFF.